The present T cell receptor beta chain was sequenced within a study of blood T cell repertoires in COVID-19. Method: immunoSEQ multiplex PCR; TCRdb's copy keeps in-frame clones and lacks some. The table lists around 58,000 clones, around nine tenths of them singletons, with 14% in the top ten. Germline loops: CDR1 SGHTA, CDR2 FQGNSA. This CDR3 is built from 14 residues. V was pared by 5 bases and J by 7 bases, with 15 bases between. V usage is TRBV7-2 and J usage is TRBJ2-1; TRBD2 is a possible D gene (5 bases). This receptor was obtained from a human donor with active COVID-19. The donor label of this sample is uncertain. Sample: peripheral blood. For the CDR3, the DNA is TGTGCCAGCAGCCCCGGGATGGAATGGAATGAGCAGTTCTTC. As protein: CASSPGMEWNEQFF.